This T cell receptor beta chain stems from a study of a mutant IDH1 vaccine in newly diagnosed glioma. Looking at the study overall: The initiation of vaccination occurred 4-6 weeks after radiotherapy alone, or with temozolomide cycles. Those enrolled had earlier been treated with radiotherapy, temozolomide, or both, mostly both. Of the patients given treatment, around 60% were male and about 38% were female, and a mean age of roughly 40 years was recorded.

Study-wide findings and caveats: Any relationship between pseudoprogression and changes in top peripheral T cell clonotypes seemed absent.

Germline CDR1 and CDR2: SGHTA and FQGNSA. There are 16 residues in the CDR3. The V end lost 1 base, the J end lost 3 bases, and 15 bases lay between the germline ends. Libraries were prepared by immunoSEQ multiplex PCR; TCRdb keeps only in-frame clonotypes and omits some of them. The sample lists about 54,000 clones, around 80% seen once, with 4.1% in the top ten. As regards this clone: Its antigen is currently unknown.

Time point of the sample: week 35, safety follow-up. In the vaccine, a single dose held 300 ug of the mutant IDH1 20-mer peptide, along with topical imiquimod. This receptor was identified in a woman aged 18-35 years with glioma. The material sequenced was PBMCs, taken from a glioma patient whose treatment included an IDH1 peptide vaccine. The rearrangement uses TRBV7-2 and TRBJ1-2; maybe TRBD1 (6 bases). CDR3: CASSLGGAQGHYGYTF. CDR3 DNA: TGTGCCAGCAGCTTAGGGGGGGCGCAGGGGCACTATGGCTACACCTTC.